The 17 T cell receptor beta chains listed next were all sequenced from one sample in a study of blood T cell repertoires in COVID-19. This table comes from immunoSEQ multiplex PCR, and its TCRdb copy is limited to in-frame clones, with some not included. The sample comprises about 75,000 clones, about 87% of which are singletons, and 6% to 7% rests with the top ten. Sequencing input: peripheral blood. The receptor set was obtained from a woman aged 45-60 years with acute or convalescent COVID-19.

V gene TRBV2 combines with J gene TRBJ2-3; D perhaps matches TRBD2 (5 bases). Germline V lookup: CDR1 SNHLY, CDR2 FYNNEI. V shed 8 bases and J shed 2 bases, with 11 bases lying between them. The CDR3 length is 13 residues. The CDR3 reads CASVATFTDTQYF. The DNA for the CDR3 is TGTGCCAGCGTAGCGACATTCACAGATACGCAGTATTTT.

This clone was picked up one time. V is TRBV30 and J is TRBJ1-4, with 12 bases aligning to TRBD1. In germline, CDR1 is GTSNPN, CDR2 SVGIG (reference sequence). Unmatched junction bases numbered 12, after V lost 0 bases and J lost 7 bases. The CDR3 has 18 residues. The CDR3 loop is CAWSVLGDRGREGEKLFF. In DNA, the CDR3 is TGTGCCTGGAGTGTACTAGGGGACAGGGGGCGCGAAGGTGAAAAACTGTTTTTT.

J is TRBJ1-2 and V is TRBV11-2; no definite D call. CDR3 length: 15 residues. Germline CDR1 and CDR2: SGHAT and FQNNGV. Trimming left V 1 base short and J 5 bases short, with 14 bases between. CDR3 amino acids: CASSLGGGGWYGYTF. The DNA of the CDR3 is TGTGCCAGCAGCTTAGGTGGCGGCGGGTGGTATGGCTACACCTTC.

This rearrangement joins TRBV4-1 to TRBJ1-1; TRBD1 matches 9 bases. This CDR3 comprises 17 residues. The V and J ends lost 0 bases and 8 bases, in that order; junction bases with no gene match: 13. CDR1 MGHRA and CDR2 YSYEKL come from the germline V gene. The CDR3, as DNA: TGCGCCAGCAGCCAAGAGGGGCTGGGACAGGGAGGTAGAGAAGCTTTCTTT. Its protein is CASSQEGLGQGGREAFF.

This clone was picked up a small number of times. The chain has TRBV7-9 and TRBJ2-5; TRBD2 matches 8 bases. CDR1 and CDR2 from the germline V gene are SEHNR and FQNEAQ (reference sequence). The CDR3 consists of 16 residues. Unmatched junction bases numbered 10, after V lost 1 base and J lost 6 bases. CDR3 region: CASSLGETGGQKTQYF. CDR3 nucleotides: TGTGCCAGCAGCTTAGGAGAGACGGGGGGGCAAAAGACCCAGTACTTC.

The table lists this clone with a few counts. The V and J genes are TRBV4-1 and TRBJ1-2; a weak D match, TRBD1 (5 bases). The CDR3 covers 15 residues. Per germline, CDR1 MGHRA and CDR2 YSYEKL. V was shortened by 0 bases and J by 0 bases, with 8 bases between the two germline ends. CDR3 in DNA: TGCGCCAGCAGCCAAGAAACAGGAGCTAACTATGGCTACACCTTC. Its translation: CASSQETGANYGYTF.

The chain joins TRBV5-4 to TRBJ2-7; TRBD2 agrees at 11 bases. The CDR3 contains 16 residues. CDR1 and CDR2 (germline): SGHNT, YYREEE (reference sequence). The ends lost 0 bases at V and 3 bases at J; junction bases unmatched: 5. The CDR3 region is CASSLGGTSGLYEQYF. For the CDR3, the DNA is TGTGCCAGCAGCTTGGGAGGGACTAGCGGCCTCTACGAGCAGTACTTC.

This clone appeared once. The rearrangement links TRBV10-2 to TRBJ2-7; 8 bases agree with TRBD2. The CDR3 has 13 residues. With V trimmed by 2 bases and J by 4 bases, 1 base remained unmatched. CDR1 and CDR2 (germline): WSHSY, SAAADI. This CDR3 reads CASSEVAGYEQYF. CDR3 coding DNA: TGCGCCAGCAGTGAGGTAGCGGGGTACGAGCAGTACTTC.

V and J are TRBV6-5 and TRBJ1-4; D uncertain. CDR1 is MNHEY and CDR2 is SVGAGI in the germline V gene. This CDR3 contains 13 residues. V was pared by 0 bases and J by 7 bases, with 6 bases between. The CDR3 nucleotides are TGTGCCAGCAGTTACTCGACGGGTGAAAAACTGTTTTTT. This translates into CASSYSTGEKLFF.

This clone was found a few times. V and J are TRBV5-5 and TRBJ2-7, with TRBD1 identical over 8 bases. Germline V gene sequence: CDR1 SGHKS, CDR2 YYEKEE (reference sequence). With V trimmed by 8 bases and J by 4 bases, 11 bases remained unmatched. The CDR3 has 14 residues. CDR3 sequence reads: CASHPPDRAYEQYF. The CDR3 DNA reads TGTGCCAGTCATCCACCGGACAGGGCTTACGAGCAGTACTTC.

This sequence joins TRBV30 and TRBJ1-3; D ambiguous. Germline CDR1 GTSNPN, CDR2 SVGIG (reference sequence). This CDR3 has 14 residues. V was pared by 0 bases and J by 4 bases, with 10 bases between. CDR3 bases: TGTGCCTGGAGTGTTGTAGCAGTCGGAAACACCATATATTTT. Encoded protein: CAWSVVAVGNTIYF.

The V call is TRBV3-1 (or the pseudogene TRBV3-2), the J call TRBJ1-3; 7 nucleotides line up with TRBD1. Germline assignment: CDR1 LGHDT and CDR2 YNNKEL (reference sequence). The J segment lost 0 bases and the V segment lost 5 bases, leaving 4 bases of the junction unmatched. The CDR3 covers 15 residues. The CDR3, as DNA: TGTGCCAGCAGCTTGGACAGGAGCTCTGGAAACACCATATATTTT. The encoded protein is CASSLDRSSGNTIYF.

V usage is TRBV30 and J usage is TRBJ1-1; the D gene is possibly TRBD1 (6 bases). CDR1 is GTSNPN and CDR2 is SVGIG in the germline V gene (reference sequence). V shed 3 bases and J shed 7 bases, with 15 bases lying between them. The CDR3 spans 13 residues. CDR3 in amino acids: CAWRNPGHLEAFF. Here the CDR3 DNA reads TGTGCCTGGAGGAACCCGGGACACCTTGAAGCTTTCTTT.

CDR3 in DNA: TGTGCCACCAGCCCGCGGACAGCGATCTATGGCTACACCTTC. It is translated as CATSPRTAIYGYTF. V is TRBV15 and J is TRBJ1-2, with D perhaps matching TRBD1 (6 bases). Germline V CDR1 and CDR2: LNHNV, YYDKDF (reference sequence). The germline V and J ends were trimmed by 5 bases and 4 bases, with 14 bases remaining between them. The CDR3 totals 14 residues.

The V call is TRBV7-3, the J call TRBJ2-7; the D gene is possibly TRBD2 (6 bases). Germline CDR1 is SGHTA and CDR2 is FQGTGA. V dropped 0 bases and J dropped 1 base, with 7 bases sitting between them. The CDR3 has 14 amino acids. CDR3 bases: TGTGCCAGCAGCTTAACTAGCGGATCCTACGAGCAGTACTTC. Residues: CASSLTSGSYEQYF.

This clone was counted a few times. The CDR3 DNA reads as TGCAGCGCCAGGGGCACCGGGGAGCTGTTTTTT. Its protein is CSARGTGELFF. This chain joins TRBV29-1 and TRBJ2-2; D might be TRBD1 (6 bases). Between the trimmed V and J ends, which lost 7 bases and 4 bases, there was a span of 7 bases. The CDR3 runs to 11 residues. Germline CDR1 SQVTM, CDR2 ANQGSEA.

The chain's CDR3 is CGFQRGDEQFF. CDR3 nucleotide sequence: TGTGGGTTCCAGCGGGGGGATGAGCAGTTCTTC. The rearrangement uses TRBV28 and TRBJ2-1; 9 bases fit TRBD2. The CDR3 spans 11 residues. Germline lookup yields CDR1 MDHEN and CDR2 SYDVKM.